These 18 T cell receptor beta chains were sequenced from one sample in a study of T cell repertoires in cytomegalovirus infection (dated by TCRdb to about 2019). The data were produced on an Illumina HiSeq 1500. TCRdb ran its own pipeline on the public reads, namely fastp trimming at Q25 and MiXCR clone calling, and kept in-frame beta chains. Each CDR3 protein appears once, grouped with its most common genes and DNA. Present in this sample are 70,000 or so distinct CDR3 sequences, about 26% of which were seen just once. 50% to 70% of the sample belongs to the ten largest clones. The sample's treatment or condition label, decoded: in vitro stimulation with specific CMV peptide epitopes to enrich CMV-specific T cells. Which antigens these TCRs recognize remains unknown. Specimen: CD8+ T cells from cultured PBMCs, collected from culture after CMV antigen stimulation. The receptors here all came from a human donor in good health (CMV status not recorded). Some clones in this sample may be carry-over from other donors' samples.

The chain recombines TRBV10-3 with TRBJ2-5; TRBD1 is a possible D gene (5 bases). The CDR3 extends over 15 amino acids. The germline gives CDR1 ENHRY, CDR2 SYGVKD. V lost 0 bases to trimming and J lost 1 base, with 9 bases between them. CDR3 nucleotides: TGTGCCATCAGTGAGTCAGGGGCTCTCCAAGAGACCCAGTACTTC. Translation gives CAISESGALQETQYF.

This clonotype has ten or more counts. The J gene is TRBJ1-3, the V gene TRBV28; tentatively, D is TRBD1 (5 bases). The germline CDR1 and CDR2 sequences are MDHEN and SYDVKM. Deletions cut 5 bases from V and 1 base from J, with 6 bases between. The length of the CDR3 is 13 residues. The CDR3 here is CASSRQSGNTIYF. The CDR3 bases are TGTGCCAGCAGTCGACAGTCTGGAAACACCATATATTTT.

The chain couples TRBV7-6 to TRBJ2-7; the match to TRBD1 covers 8 bases. The CDR3 is 16 residues long. Germline V gene data show CDR1 as SGHVS and CDR2 as FNYEAQ. The J segment lost 2 bases and the V segment lost 5 bases, leaving 11 bases of the junction unmatched. For the CDR3, the DNA is TGTGCCAGCAGCCCGAGGGACAGGAGACAACCCTACGAGCAGTACTTC. As protein: CASSPRDRRQPYEQYF.

The rearrangement uses TRBV4-1 and TRBJ2-3; no clear D. Germline CDR1 is MGHRA and CDR2 is YSYEKL. V lost 0 bases and J 2 bases, leaving 18 bases between the germline ends. CDR3 length: 18 residues. DNA for the CDR3: TGCGCCAGCAGCCAAGATCCTCCCCCGGTGGGGATCACAGATACGCAGTATTTT. It yields the protein CASSQDPPPVGITDTQYF.

The chain has TRBV5-6 and TRBJ2-2, with a possible D match to TRBD2 (6 bases). V dropped 3 bases and J dropped 0 bases, with 6 bases sitting between them. CDR1 and CDR2 from the germline V gene are SGHDT and YYEEEE. The CDR3 contains 14 residues. The CDR3 loop reads CASSWDSNTGELFF. CDR3 in DNA: TGTGCCAGCAGCTGGGACTCGAACACCGGGGAGCTGTTTTTT.

The sample holds a few counts of this clonotype. This chain connects TRBV6-1 to TRBJ2-3, with 16 bases fitting TRBD2. Germline V lookup: CDR1 MNHNS, CDR2 SASEGT. This CDR3 contains 16 residues. V lost 11 bases, J lost 2 bases, and 7 bases stayed unmatched. CDR3 DNA sequence: TGTGCCGGAAGGGGACTAGCGGGGGGGAACACAGATACGCAGTATTTT. Its protein is CAGRGLAGGNTDTQYF.

In this sample, this clonotype turned up a few times. The V call is TRBV20-1, the J call TRBJ1-5, with a weak D call TRBD1 (6 bases). CDR1 DFQATT and CDR2 SNEGSKA come from the germline V gene (reference sequence). The CDR3 covers 16 residues. CDR3 bases: TGCAGCGCGCTATGGGGGGTCCGGACAGATAATCAGCCCCAGCATTTT. It specifies CSALWGVRTDNQPQHF.

This clonotype came up a few times. The rearrangement uses TRBV20-1 and TRBJ1-6; weak D call: TRBD1 (6 bases). Germline V gives CDR1 DFQATT, CDR2 SNEGSKA (reference sequence). The V end lost 0 bases, the J end lost 7 bases, and 16 bases lay between the germline ends. The CDR3 is 16 residues long. Here the CDR3 reads CSARDNLGGLNSPLHF. DNA of the CDR3: TGCAGTGCTAGAGATAATCTCGGGGGGCTAAATTCACCCCTCCACTTT.

The chain carries TRBV6-6 and TRBJ1-1; D unclear. Per germline, CDR1 MNHNY and CDR2 SVGAGI (reference sequence). The CDR3 totals 15 residues. Trimming left V 0 bases short and J 3 bases short, with 11 bases between. The CDR3 here is CASSYSLASDTEAFF. The CDR3 DNA sequence: TGTGCCAGCAGTTACTCACTGGCGAGTGACACTGAAGCTTTCTTT.

The rearrangement links TRBV28 to TRBJ1-6; the D is unclear. CDR1 and CDR2 from the germline V gene are MDHEN and SYDVKM. Trimming left V 2 bases short and J 8 bases short, with 13 bases between. The CDR3 is made up of 15 amino acids. The CDR3 spells CASSLRTSKYSPLHF. Written as DNA, the CDR3 is TGTGCCAGCAGTTTACGGACCAGCAAGTATTCACCCCTCCACTTT.

The chain recombines TRBV11-2 with TRBJ2-1; 9 nucleotides align to TRBD1. With 5 bases clipped from V and 5 bases from J, the junction kept 7 bases outside the gene matches. There are 15 residues in the CDR3. Germline V gene sequence: CDR1 SGHAT, CDR2 FQNNGV. CDR3 region: CASSARDRAHNEQFF. CDR3 bases: TGTGCCAGCAGCGCCCGGGACAGGGCCCACAATGAGCAGTTCTTC.

CDR3 sequence (DNA): TGTGCCACCATGAACAGGGAACCCACTAACTATGGCTACACCTTC. Encoded protein: CATMNREPTNYGYTF. The chain combines TRBV10-3 with TRBJ1-2; D might be TRBD1 (6 bases). The V end was cut by 10 bases, the J end by 0 bases, with 18 bases between. Germline-derived CDR1 and CDR2 are ENHRY and SYGVKD. CDR3 length equals 15 residues.

The rearrangement uses TRBV30 and TRBJ2-1; D may be TRBD2 (6 bases). From germline, CDR1 is GTSNPN and CDR2 SVGIG (reference sequence). The CDR3 covers 17 residues. The V gene lost 2 bases and the J gene lost 1 base, with 18 bases spanning the gap. CDR3 protein: CAWSTLWGGDSYNEQFF. The CDR3 nucleotides read TGTGCCTGGAGTACCCTATGGGGCGGGGATTCCTACAATGAGCAGTTCTTC.

The V gene is TRBV4-1, the J gene TRBJ1-6; TRBD1 might be the D (6 bases). The CDR3 consists of 15 residues. Germline V CDR1 and CDR2: MGHRA, YSYEKL. Deletions cut 0 bases from V and 9 bases from J, with 12 bases between. DNA for the CDR3: TGCGCCAGCAGCCAAGAGTGGGCAGGGGTTTCACCCCTCCACTTT. This gives the protein CASSQEWAGVSPLHF.

The chain is built from TRBV20-1 and TRBJ2-7; a weak D match, TRBD1 (5 bases). Germline CDR1 is DFQATT and CDR2 is SNEGSKA (reference sequence). The CDR3 runs 14 residues. V was shortened by 2 bases and J by 0 bases, with 11 bases between the two germline ends. CDR3 sequence reads: CSARPTESSYEQYF. In DNA, the CDR3 is TGCAGTGCTAGACCGACAGAAAGCTCCTACGAGCAGTACTTC.

This clonotype was recorded many times. The rearrangement links TRBV11-3 to TRBJ1-1; D remains unclear. CDR1 SGHNT and CDR2 YENEEA come from the germline V gene. The CDR3 totals 11 residues. V was trimmed by 9 bases and J by 5 bases, leaving 10 bases between them. The CDR3 is CASGERTEAFF. The CDR3 region has the DNA TGTGCCAGTGGGGAGCGGACTGAAGCTTTCTTT. Combining the CDR3 with reference TRBV11-3 and TRBJ1-1 gives the whole variable domain EAGVVQSPRYKIIEKKQPVAFWCNPISGHNTLYWYLQNLGQGPELLIRYENEEAVDDSQLPKDRFSAERLKGVDSTLKIQPAELGDSAVYLCASGERTEAFFGQGTRLTVV.

This clonotype was found once. The chain combines TRBV9 with TRBJ2-3, with D unclear. Germline V lookup: CDR1 SGDLS, CDR2 YYNGEE. This CDR3 spans 15 amino acids. V gave up 3 bases and J gave up 0 bases, with 11 bases separating them. The CDR3 sequence is CASSAQTDSTDTQYF. CDR3 DNA sequence: TGTGCCAGCAGCGCCCAGACGGATAGCACAGATACGCAGTATTTT.

This clonotype was recorded a few times. V gene TRBV12-3 or TRBV12-4 combines with J gene TRBJ2-1; 12 bases line up with TRBD2. The CDR3 sequence is 15 residues long. The trim removed 3 bases at V and 7 bases at J, leaving 4 bases unmatched. DNA for the CDR3: TGTGCCAGCAGTTTGACTAGCGGGAGTCTAAATGAGCAGTTCTTC. Translated, it gives CASSLTSGSLNEQFF.